This T cell receptor beta chain was documented in a study of cytomegalovirus exposure and HLA in healthy donors. Germline V CDR1 and CDR2: SNHLY, FYNNEI. Trimming left V 8 bases short and J 3 bases short, with 13 bases between. The CDR3 contains 13 residues. Both 60 Vbeta primers and 13 Jbeta primers went into the PCR. The protocol was immunoSEQ multiplex PCR, while the TCRdb copy is restricted to in-frame clones and leaves out a portion. The table records about 180,000 clones, around 80% of them present only once. This clone has just one count. Its antigen is not known. General study results and limits: A list of 150 to 200 TCR beta chains associated with cytomegalovirus was given. Later on, analysis showed that most CMV-associated TCR beta chains appeared to be HLA-restricted. In a later analysis, HLA-associated beta chains showed higher expansion and lower generation probabilities than comparable chains.

Specimen: PBMCs. V gene TRBV2 combines with J gene TRBJ1-2; a weak D match, TRBD1 (5 bases). The TCR sequence derives from a woman aged 50 to 60 in good health and CMV-seropositive. Here the CDR3 reads CASLGREDYGYTF. The CDR3 bases are TGTGCCAGCCTGGGCAGGGAGGACTATGGCTACACCTTC.